Listed below are T cell receptor beta chains from one sample, sequenced in a study of metastatic and nonmetastatic thyroid tumors. Via MiXCR, TCRdb re-called the PCR reads. The sample has 21,000 or so clones, roughly 13% seen once; the top ten hold approximately 25%. Sequenced sample: blood. The receptors come from a female donor with papillary thyroid cancer or a benign thyroid nodule (not recorded which). Some clones in this sample may be carry-over from other donors' samples. Each CDR3 is given with its conserved first and last residue.

TRBJ1-2	TRBV28	CACETGAGGSGYTF
TRBJ1-2	TRBV2	CASSDPGDYGYTF
TRBJ2-7	TRBV12-5	CASGSMGDRHPYEQYF
TRBJ2-7	TRBV19	CASSPGFWDEQYF
TRBJ1-1	TRBV6-1	CASRSTVNTEAFF
TRBJ1-5	TRBV7-3	CASSPSGGQPQHF
TRBJ2-1	TRBV6-1	CASSPRRAGGPNEQFF
TRBJ2-7	TRBV4-2	CASSQEGRCRRDFYEQYF
TRBJ1-2	TRBV20-1	CSAPLGGWDYYGFTF
TRBJ1-1	TRBV6-6	CASSYSIRAIDTEAFF
TRBJ1-6	TRBV27	CADKGLSNSPLHF
TRBJ1-2	TRBV7-9	CASRGETLLTYGYTF
TRBJ2-1	TRBV5-8	CASSLGQGARDEQSF
TRBJ1-2	TRBV6-1	CASIRPETGLYGYTF
TRBJ2-3	TRBV20-1	CSVWRGTDTQYF
TRBJ2-7	TRBV27	CASTPQGKEQYF
TRBJ1-2	TRBV5-4	CASRAGGAVLHGYTF
TRBJ1-2	TRBV28	CASSLLGAYGYTF
TRBJ2-2	TRBV5-1	CASILRDREAGELFF
TRBJ2-7	TRBV7-3	CASSLDRETEQYF
TRBJ1-2	TRBV15	CATSGGQGFDNYGYTF
TRBJ2-2	TRBV7-3	CASSSTSGGLGGELFF
TRBJ1-5	TRBV4-1	CASSQVLDQPQHF
TRBJ2-3	TRBV9	CASTLTGSTDTQYF
TRBJ1-1	TRBV27	CASSATENTEAFF
TRBJ2-2	TRBV18	CASSPPGGGGNTGELFF
TRBJ2-7	TRBV20-1	CSASDGGNEQYF
TRBJ1-4	TRBV3-1	CASSQDIRNEKLFF
TRBJ1-3	TRBV28	CASSSTTGLGNTTYF
TRBJ1-2	TRBV6-2/TRBV6-3	CASAQGRGRSYGYTF
TRBJ1-1	TRBV6-5	CASSYRNTEAFF
TRBJ2-1	TRBV20-1	CSASPRISYNEQFF
TRBJ1-2	TRBV12-3/TRBV12-4	CASSLGQGGFYGYTF
TRBJ1-5	TRBV6-2/TRBV6-3	CVIKGDSNQPQHF
TRBJ2-1	TRBV10-1	CASSDPSGGQFF
TRBJ2-1	TRBV19	CASSMGLAGGSEQFF
TRBJ1-6	TRBV11-2	CASSLGGWRVNSPLHF
TRBJ1-4	TRBV4-2	CAGRGDRGDEKLFF
TRBJ2-7	TRBV6-1	CASSSGTVGEQYF
TRBJ1-1	TRBV25-1	CASSVSTGAIGDTEAFF
TRBJ1-5	TRBV6-2/TRBV6-3	CASSYLRISALRQGGNQPQHF
TRBJ2-7	TRBV5-5	CASSLSQGTYYYEQYF
TRBJ1-1	TRBV6-1	CASSEVGTVYRNTEAFF
TRBJ2-1	TRBV20-1	CSAASMYYSYNEQFF
TRBJ1-1	TRBV9	CASSVGGVNTEAFF
TRBJ1-2	TRBV20-1	CSARKLFSPVGGYTF
TRBJ2-2	TRBV12-3/TRBV12-4	CASRGGELFF
TRBJ2-1	TRBV11-1	CASSAGGSPPYNEQFF
TRBJ1-1	TRBV19	CASSVQGMNTEAFF
TRBJ1-5	TRBV12-3/TRBV12-4	CASSLGSNQPQHF
TRBJ1-2	TRBV2	CASSENRDNYGYTF